The present entry profiles one T cell receptor beta chain with its context. This record comes from a study of blood T cell repertoires in COVID-19. The CDR3 runs 15 residues. The V end lost 1 base, the J end lost 7 bases, and 17 bases lay between the germline ends. Germline CDR1 reads SGHRS; CDR2 reads YFSETQ. Clones were read by immunoSEQ multiplex PCR, and TCRdb kept only the in-frame ones, dropping some. The data show roughly 230,000 clones, around four fifths seen once. The sample taken for sequencing was peripheral blood. The chain employs TRBV5-1 and TRBJ1-2; D call uncertain. The receptor's source is a man aged 35 to 55 with active or convalescent COVID-19. The CDR3 coding sequence is TGCGCCAGCAGCTTGAATACCTTGAAACTTGGTGGCTACACCTTC. The encoded protein is CASSLNTLKLGGYTF.